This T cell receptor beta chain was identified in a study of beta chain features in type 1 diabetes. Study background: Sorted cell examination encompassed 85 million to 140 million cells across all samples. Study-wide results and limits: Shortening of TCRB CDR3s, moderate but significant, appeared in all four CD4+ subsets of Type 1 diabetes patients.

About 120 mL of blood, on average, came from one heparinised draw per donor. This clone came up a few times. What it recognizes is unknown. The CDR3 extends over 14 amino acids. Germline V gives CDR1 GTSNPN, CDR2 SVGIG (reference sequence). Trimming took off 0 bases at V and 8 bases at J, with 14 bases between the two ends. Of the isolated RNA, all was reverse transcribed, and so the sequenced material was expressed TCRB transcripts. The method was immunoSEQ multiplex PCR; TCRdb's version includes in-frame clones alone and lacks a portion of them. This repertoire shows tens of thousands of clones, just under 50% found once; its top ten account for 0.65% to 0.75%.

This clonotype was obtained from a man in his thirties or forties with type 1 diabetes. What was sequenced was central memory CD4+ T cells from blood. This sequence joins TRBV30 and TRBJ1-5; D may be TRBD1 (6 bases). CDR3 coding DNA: TGTGCCTGGAGTGTTAAACAGGGCCCGAAGCCCCAGCATTTT. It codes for CAWSVKQGPKPQHF.